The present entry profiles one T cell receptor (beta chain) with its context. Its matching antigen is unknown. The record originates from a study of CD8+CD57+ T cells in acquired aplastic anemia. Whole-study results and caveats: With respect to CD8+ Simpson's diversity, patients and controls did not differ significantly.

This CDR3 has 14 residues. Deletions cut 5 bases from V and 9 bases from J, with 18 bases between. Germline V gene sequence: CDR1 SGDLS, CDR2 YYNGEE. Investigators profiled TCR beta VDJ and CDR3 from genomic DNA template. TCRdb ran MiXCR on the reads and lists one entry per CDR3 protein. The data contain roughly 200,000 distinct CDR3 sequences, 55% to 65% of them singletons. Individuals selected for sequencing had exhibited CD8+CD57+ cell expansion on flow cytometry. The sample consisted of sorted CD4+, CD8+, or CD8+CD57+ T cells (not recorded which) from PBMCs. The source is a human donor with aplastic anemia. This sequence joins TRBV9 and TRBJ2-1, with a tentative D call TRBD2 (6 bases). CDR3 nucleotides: TGTGCCAGCAGTGGGCAGGGAGTGCGGGGTGAGCAGTTCTTC. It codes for CASSGQGVRGEQFF.